This T cell receptor beta chain was found in a study of blood T cell repertoires in COVID-19. This CDR3 contains 14 residues. The V and J ends lost 5 bases and 1 base respectively, with 12 bases between them. From germline, CDR1 is SGHRS and CDR2 YFSETQ. Per the authors' pipeline: Nucleated cell counts were estimated from reference gene primer amplification. The method was immunoSEQ multiplex PCR; TCRdb's version includes in-frame clones alone and lacks a portion of them. V and J calls and clone size follow that table, whereas D and trimming were derived from the DNA. The sample yields fewer than 65,000 clones, 79% seen once.

The sequence was obtained from a man in his 70s with acute or convalescent COVID-19. The sample taken for sequencing was peripheral blood. The chain links TRBV5-1 to TRBJ2-5; TRBD1 might be the D (6 bases). Here the CDR3 reads CASRGGQPQETQYF. As DNA, the CDR3 is TGCGCCAGCAGAGGTGGACAGCCCCAAGAGACCCAGTACTTC.